Sequencing of this T cell receptor (beta chain) was carried out in a study of blood T cell dynamics during melanoma immunotherapy. Study overall: Metastatic melanoma patients received first-line pembrolizumab or nivolumab plus ipilimumab. The study's findings and limits: PBMC repertoires of eventual disease-control patients split at W3 into clonality or diversity gains.

V gave up 2 bases and J gave up 1 base, with 15 bases separating them. Germline assignment: CDR1 LNHDA and CDR2 SQIVND (reference sequence). There are 17 residues in the CDR3. Time point denoted: week 3, after first cycle of checkpoint inhibitor. Prior systemic cancer therapy, immunosuppressant use and other active malignancies excluded patients. A fixed DNA input of around 0.35 ug was used per bulk PBMC sample. Measured with immunoSEQ multiplex PCR; TCRdb has only the in-frame clones, and not every one. The sample records 9,500 to 15,000 clones, approximately 90% being singletons. Turning to this clone: Antigen: not known.

Specimen: blood, collected from a patient treated with checkpoint blockade. The sequence was obtained from a human donor with melanoma. The chain has TRBV19 and TRBJ1-5, with D possibly being TRBD1 (6 bases). The CDR3 loop reads CASSIPPRTESNQPQHF. CDR3 DNA sequence: TGTGCCAGTAGTATACCCCCCCGGACAGAAAGCAATCAGCCCCAGCATTTT.